What follows is one TCR beta chain and its context. The CDR3 is made up of 15 amino acids. The germline V gene encodes CDR1 SNHLY and CDR2 FYNNEI. The V end lost 5 bases, the J end lost 2 bases, and 12 bases lay between the germline ends. These data belong to a study of blood T cell repertoires in COVID-19. Study overall: Some COVID-19 samples were acute and others convalescent; all came from the United States, Italy and Spain. The cDNA or gDNA used as material had been derived from T cells, B-cell-depleted T cells, or PBMCs.

Source study methods: Amplification from reference gene primers served as the basis for estimated nucleated cell counts. Sequenced by immunoSEQ multiplex PCR; TCRdb stores in-frame clones only, minus some. That table supplies the V and J calls and clone size; D and trimming were determined from the DNA. Here the sample spans about 65,000 clones, 70% to 90% being singletons. This receptor was taken from an elderly man with acute or convalescent COVID-19. The sequenced sample was peripheral blood. This chain joins TRBV2 and TRBJ2-2; D perhaps matches TRBD1 (6 bases). The CDR3 DNA reads TGTGCCAGCAGTACCCCGGGACAAAACACCGGGGAGCTGTTTTTT. It translates to CASSTPGQNTGELFF.